The following is a TCR beta chain sequence with its context. V dropped 4 bases and J dropped 4; count of bases not matched to a gene: 9. This CDR3 has 18 residues. Germline loops: CDR1 MNHEY, CDR2 SVGEGT. What was amplified from RNA transcripts were TCR beta CDR3 regions. An initial round of RT-PCR targeting the TCR CDR3 relied on the HTBI primer set. In TCRdb, the multiplex PCR reads were re-called with MiXCR into one record per CDR3 protein. Here the sample spans a few hundred thousand distinct CDR3 sequences, roughly 19% being singletons. This sample is part of a study of T cells in Graves' hyperthyroidism and ophthalmopathy.

The receptor's source is a man in his fifties or sixties with Graves' ophthalmopathy. The chain links TRBV6-2 or TRBV6-3 to TRBJ2-6; TRBD1 matches at 11 bases. The sample consisted of blood. The DNA for the CDR3 is TGTGCCAGCAGTTCCTGGACAGGGGGCGCACCGGGGGCCAACGTCCTGACTTTC. Translated: CASSSWTGGAPGANVLTF.